This T cell receptor (beta chain) came from a study of T cell responses to AZD1222 COVID-19 vaccine (dated by TCRdb to the early 2020s). For context, the study as a whole: AZD1222 recipients given second doses at about 4 weeks or at about 12 weeks were pooled, since spike-specific TCR depth and breadth were not found to differ between the two schedules. TCR sequencing covered about 230 trial participants: 200 to 220 given two doses of AZD1222 and around 25 given two doses of MenACWY control vaccine. Trial participants were enrolled into age subgroups of 18-55, 56-69 and 70-plus years, which contained about 160, 30 and 59 TCR-sequenced participants, respectively. Results the study describes overall, beyond this receptor: CD4 TCRs associated with the vaccine covered the entire spike protein, and the dominant responses were in regions 160-218 and 743-854. Conclusions about previously exposed vaccinees are limited, since just five to seven AZD1222 recipients were seropositive for SARS-CoV-2 at baseline. The 56-69-year group was small, and its depth increase did not reach significance, likely because of low power. Nearly half of unique spike-specific TCRs reportedly recognized epitopes outside regions mutated in the B.1.351 and B.1.1.7 variants. After two AZD1222 doses, spike-specific TCR breadth and depth were significantly higher than at day 0 and than in MenACWY recipients. No day 14 peak-response samples were available, so repertoires were characterized only after the peak T cell response. Most participants were white British and females outnumbered males, and the authors suggested that clonal diversity may have been underestimated.

The CDR3, from cysteine to phenylalanine, totals 13 residues. Solely the CDR3 DNA is kept, with 39 bases framed from the first base. The germline ends are 5 bases apart after V is trimmed by 2 bases and J by 2 bases. The CDR3 regions of human TCRbeta chains were analyzed by immunosequencing. In the original analysis: TCRs in the repertoires were compared against a reference library of SARS-CoV-2-specific TCRs that had been generated with the MIRA antigen-specificity platform. Breadth meant the fraction of unique TCRs that were SARS-CoV-2-associated, whereas depth meant the fraction of total T cells that were SARS-CoV-2-associated. Using the MIRA data, each spike-specific TCR was assigned both to the spike region to which the TCR was reactive and to a CD4 or CD8 class. Log10-transformed breadth and depth values were compared by one-way ANOVA with Sidak's multiple comparisons tests. What TCRdb holds here is the immuneACCESS table cut down to in-frame rearrangements. Part of the clones is not present; checked against another copy, under half of the missing clones reflect an unresolved V gene, and the others are unexplained. V and J calls and clone size are copied from that table; D and trimming were computed from the DNA. The sample includes roughly 120,000 clones, with around 92% observed a single time. The ten largest make up more than 13% of the sample.

The time point label corresponds to: baseline before first vaccination. Vaccinee samples were obtained from the UK trials COV001 and COV002, which included a single-blind randomized controlled phase 2/3 trial of AZD1222 (ChAdOx1 nCoV-19) in healthy adults. For TCRbeta chain sequencing, PBMC samples were collected from trial participants at day 0 and at day 28 after the second dose. As regards this clone: Its antigen specificity is not known. Within one base of it there is no much larger clone, and no base qualities were kept.

This sequence was found in an adult in good health. Sequenced here: peripheral blood, sampled on day 0 of AZD1222 vaccination. The sequence links TRBV5-3 to TRBJ1-5; no D gene call is confident. TRBV5-3 is designated an ORF whose function remains uncertain. At the DNA level, the sequence is TGTGCCAGAAGCTTCGAGGGCAATCAGCCCCAGCATTTT. Protein translation: CARSFEGNQPQHF.